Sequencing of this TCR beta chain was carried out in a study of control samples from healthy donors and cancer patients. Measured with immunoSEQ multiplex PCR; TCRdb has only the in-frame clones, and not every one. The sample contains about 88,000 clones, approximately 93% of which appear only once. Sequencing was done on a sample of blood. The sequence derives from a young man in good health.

Here the CDR3 reads CASSPSSGNTIYF. CDR3 sequence (DNA): TGTGCCAGCAGTCCTTCCTCTGGAAACACCATATATTTT. The chain combines TRBV5-4 with TRBJ1-3; the D is unclear. In germline, CDR1 is SGHNT, CDR2 YYREEE (reference sequence). V gave up 5 bases and J gave up 0 bases, with 6 bases separating them. The CDR3 sequence is 13 residues long.